The source of this TCR beta chain is a study of T cell repertoires in cytomegalovirus infection. This clonotype was counted between two and nine times. Using its own MiXCR run on the reads, TCRdb lists one record per CDR3 protein. Of roughly 200,000 distinct CDR3 sequences detected, about 17% appear once; the ten largest clones hold approximately 25%. From germline, CDR1 is SGHVS and CDR2 FQNEAQ. The CDR3 extends over 15 amino acids. Trimming stripped 2 bases from V and 6 bases from J, with 13 bases between. The chain joins TRBV7-8 to TRBJ2-2, with no clear D. The clonotype was recovered from a human donor in good health (CMV status not recorded). Some clones in this sample may be carry-over from other donors' samples. The sequenced sample consisted of CD8+ T cells from PBMCs. The CDR3 loop reads CASSLLHLAAGELFF. The DNA of the CDR3 is TGTGCCAGCAGCTTACTTCACCTGGCGGCCGGGGAGCTGTTTTTT.